A single sample is the source of the 30 T cell receptor beta chains below, sequenced in a study of naive and memory T cell subsets (TCRdb year 2017). Results the study describes overall, beyond this receptor: A few larger clonotypes were found in naive repertoires, especially CD8, and these larger clonotypes were possibly memory cells re-expressing CD45RA.

No antigen has been identified for these receptors. The protocol used for the library was UMI-ligation and nested PCR. For sequencing, an Illumina MiSeq was employed. To cover both TRBC1 and TRBC2, the beta constant-region primer consisted of an equimolar mix of two oligonucleotides. Four rounds of PCR, combining the SP2 primer with nested alpha and beta constant-region primers, were used to amplify the ligated cDNA. In TCRdb, the public reads were trimmed at Q25 with fastp and aligned with MiXCR, with productive beta chains retained. Records with the same CDR3 protein are collapsed into one entry carrying the most frequent genes and DNA. Counted in this sample were around 83,000 distinct CDR3 sequences; approximately 10% of them appeared once. The top ten constitute around 0.13% of the sample. Source material: naive CD4+ T cells from blood. The cell subset or site label, as the study defines it: naive T cells, CD45RA high CD27+. The receptors were gathered from a human donor in good health.

In this sample, this clonotype turned up a few times. The chain has TRBV12-3 or TRBV12-4 and TRBJ1-1, with a possible D match to TRBD1 (5 bases). V gave up 6 bases and J gave up 0 bases, with 20 bases separating them. This CDR3 has 17 amino acids. The CDR3 DNA sequence: TGTGCCAGCAGGGAGACAGCCGGGATCTCAATGAACACTGAAGCTTTCTTT. Translation gives CASRETAGISMNTEAFF.

This clonotype showed up just a few times. J is TRBJ1-1 and V is TRBV7-9; D is unclear. The CDR3 runs 14 residues. The germline gives CDR1 SEHNR, CDR2 FQNEAQ (reference sequence). The germline V and J ends were trimmed by 4 bases and 4 bases, with 13 bases remaining between them. The CDR3 nucleotides read TGTGCCAGCAGCTCCGGAAGAAGAGGCACTGAAGCTTTCTTT. This gives the protein CASSSGRRGTEAFF.

V and J are TRBV3-1 and TRBJ2-7; perhaps TRBD1 as D (5 bases). The CDR3 length is 14 residues. V shed 4 bases and J shed 2 bases, with 12 bases lying between them. Per the germline V gene, CDR1 is LGHDT and CDR2 is YNNKEL (reference sequence). CDR3 residues: CASSPLSGPYEQYF. The CDR3 DNA sequence: TGTGCCAGCAGCCCCCTTTCAGGGCCCTACGAGCAGTACTTC.

The table lists this clonotype with a few counts. The gene calls are TRBV15 and TRBJ1-4; D is possibly TRBD1 (5 bases). The CDR3 covers 14 residues. Trimming left V 10 bases short and J 3 bases short, with 15 bases between. CDR1 and CDR2 (germline): LNHNV, YYDKDF (reference sequence). CDR3 protein: CASKGSRANEKLFF. CDR3 bases: TGTGCCAGCAAGGGGAGCAGGGCTAATGAAAAACTGTTTTTT. The entire variable domain, with the rest obtained from reference TRBV15 and TRBJ1-4, is as follows: DAMVIQNPRYQVTQFGKPVTLSCSQTLNHNVMYWYQQKSSQAPKLLFHYYDKDFNNEADTPDNFQSRRPNTSFCFLDIRSPGLGDTAMYLCASKGSRANEKLFFGSGTQLSVL.

The CDR3 region is CASSLAEGRDTQYF. DNA of the CDR3: TGCGCCAGCAGCTTGGCCGAGGGGCGAGATACGCAGTATTTT. The chain links TRBV5-1 to TRBJ2-3; D tentatively fits TRBD1 or TRBD2 (5 bases each). Trimming removed 0 bases from V and 5 bases from J, with 10 bases in between. There are 14 residues in the CDR3. Germline V lookup: CDR1 SGHRS, CDR2 YFSETQ.

The gene calls are TRBV29-1 and TRBJ2-5; unclear D gene. This CDR3 has 13 amino acids. V was clipped by 1 base and J by 4 bases, with 10 bases between them. Germline CDR1 reads SQVTM; CDR2 reads ANQGSEA. DNA for the CDR3: TGCAGCGTTGAAGTGGTATTGGGAGAGACCCAGTACTTC. Translating gives CSVEVVLGETQYF. The full variable domain, rest sourced from reference TRBV29-1 and TRBJ2-5, is SAVISQKPSRDICQRGTSLTIQCQVDSQVTMMFWYRQQPGQSLTLIATANQGSEATYESGFVIDKFPISRPNLTFSTLTVSNMSPEDSSIYLCSVEVVLGETQYFGPGTRLLVL.

The chain combines TRBV7-8 with TRBJ2-1, with no clear D. With 1 base removed from V and 6 bases from J, the gap between germline ends came to 7 bases. This CDR3 has 13 amino acids. Germline V gene lookup returns CDR1 SGHVS and CDR2 FQNEAQ. CDR3 region: CASSLVRVNEQFF. Here the CDR3 DNA reads TGTGCCAGCAGCTTAGTTAGGGTCAATGAGCAGTTCTTC.

At least ten counts were recorded for this clonotype. The CDR3 loop is CSASGGANEQFF. CDR3 nucleotide sequence: TGCAGTGCTAGCGGGGGGGCTAATGAGCAGTTCTTC. V and J are TRBV20-1 and TRBJ2-1; 8 positions agree with TRBD2. The CDR3 runs 12 residues. Unmatched junction bases numbered 2, after V lost 3 bases and J lost 7 bases. The germline V gene has CDR1 DFQATT and CDR2 SNEGSKA (reference sequence).

This clonotype was counted ten times or more. The chain links TRBV12-3 or TRBV12-4 to TRBJ1-6; 10 bases are a match to TRBD1. The V and J ends lost 6 bases and 8 bases, in that order; junction bases with no gene match: 10. The CDR3 extends over 16 amino acids. CDR3 coding DNA: TGTGCCAGCAGACTAACACAGACAGGGGGCCATTCACCCCTCCACTTT. Translated, it gives CASRLTQTGGHSPLHF.

This clonotype has a handful of counts. J is TRBJ2-4 and V is TRBV25-1, with a possible D match to TRBD2 (5 bases). V lost 1 base and J lost 8, with 15 bases in between. The CDR3 spans 15 residues. The V gene's germline CDR1 is MGHDK and CDR2 SYGVNS. CDR3 nucleotides: TGTGCCAGCAGTGAATCGGGCCCTCCGGAGGACATTCAGTACTTC. It yields the protein CASSESGPPEDIQYF.

This clonotype was found a few times. The chain recombines TRBV6-6 with TRBJ2-7; TRBD2 might be the D (6 bases). Germline CDR1 MNHNY, CDR2 SVGAGI (reference sequence). The CDR3 consists of 13 residues. Deletions cut 7 bases from V and 4 bases from J, with 14 bases between. In DNA, the CDR3 is TGTGCCAGCAAGCTCTCTAGCGTATACGAGCAGTACTTC. Translated, it gives CASKLSSVYEQYF.

This clonotype was seen repeatedly, ten times or more. The chain couples TRBV7-2 to TRBJ1-2, with a tentative D call TRBD1 (5 bases). The CDR3 has 13 residues. Germline-derived CDR1 and CDR2 are SGHTA and FQGNSA. Between the trimmed V and J ends, which lost 3 bases and 2 bases, there was a span of 7 bases. CDR3 protein: CASSLGPNYGYTF. In DNA form, the CDR3 reads TGTGCCAGCAGCTTGGGACCGAACTATGGCTACACCTTC.

The sample holds a few counts of this clonotype. This chain connects TRBV3-1 to TRBJ2-7, with a possible D match to TRBD2 (6 bases). This CDR3 is 14 amino acids long. Deletions cut 0 bases from V and 3 bases from J, with 9 bases between. CDR1 and CDR2 from the germline V gene are LGHDT and YNNKEL (reference sequence). The CDR3 nucleotides are TGTGCCAGCAGCCAAGAGATGCGGGGCTACGAGCAGTACTTC. This sequence encodes CASSQEMRGYEQYF.

This chain connects TRBV30 to TRBJ2-1; D remains ambiguous. In germline, CDR1 is GTSNPN, CDR2 SVGIG (reference sequence). The CDR3 has 11 residues. With 3 bases removed from V and 10 bases from J, the gap between germline ends came to 10 bases. The CDR3 is CAWRLGVEQFF. For the CDR3, the DNA is TGTGCCTGGAGATTAGGCGTGGAGCAGTTCTTC.

V gene TRBV12-3 or TRBV12-4 combines with J gene TRBJ2-1; a possible D gene is TRBD2 (6 bases). With 4 bases removed from V and 4 bases from J, the gap between germline ends came to 11 bases. The length of the CDR3 is 14 residues. In DNA, the CDR3 is TGTGCCAGCAGTTGGCGGCGGGGTTACAATGAGCAGTTCTTC. The encoded protein is CASSWRRGYNEQFF.

This clonotype was observed a few times. The chain combines TRBV7-9 with TRBJ1-2; D not certain. Germline CDR1 is SEHNR and CDR2 is FQNEAQ (reference sequence). The CDR3 contains 13 residues. The ends were cut back, 5 bases at V and 5 bases at J, with 12 bases in the middle. CDR3 sequence reads: CASSLTAEYGYTF. The CDR3 DNA is TGTGCCAGCAGCCTAACCGCCGAGTATGGCTACACCTTC.

This CDR3 reads CSAREGGGTYNSPLHF. In DNA form, the CDR3 reads TGCAGTGCTAGAGAGGGAGGGGGGACCTATAATTCACCCCTCCACTTT. The chain combines TRBV20-1 with TRBJ1-6, with a possible D match to TRBD1 (6 bases). V was trimmed by 0 bases and J by 2 bases, leaving 11 bases between them. CDR1 is DFQATT, CDR2 SNEGSKA, per germline (reference sequence). There are 16 residues in the CDR3.

The rearrangement uses TRBV7-9 and TRBJ1-5; D unclear. Germline V gene lookup returns CDR1 SEHNR and CDR2 FQNEAQ (reference sequence). Trimming removed 1 base at V and 4 bases at J, with 11 bases between. The CDR3 loop spans 15 amino acids. The DNA for the CDR3 is TGTGCCAGCAGCTTAGGTAGTACGGAGAATCAGCCCCAGCATTTT. It specifies CASSLGSTENQPQHF.

The V and J genes are TRBV20-1 and TRBJ1-3; unclear D gene. Between the trimmed V and J ends, which lost 4 bases and 2 bases, there was a span of 12 bases. In germline, CDR1 is DFQATT, CDR2 SNEGSKA (reference sequence). CDR3 size: 14 residues. The CDR3 here is CSAKIRTPGNTIYF. CDR3 bases: TGCAGTGCTAAGATCAGGACCCCTGGAAACACCATATATTTT.

This clonotype was detected a few times. The chain couples TRBV6-4 to TRBJ1-2, with D possibly TRBD1 on 6 matching bases. V was trimmed by 6 bases and J by 4 bases, leaving 18 bases between them. The CDR3 loop spans 15 amino acids. The germline gives CDR1 MRHNA, CDR2 SNTAGT. DNA for the CDR3: TGTGCCAGCAGCGAAGAATTGACAGGTTCCTATGGCTACACCTTC. Protein: CASSEELTGSYGYTF.

The chain carries TRBV19 and TRBJ1-6, with D perhaps TRBD1 (6 bases). The germline V gene has CDR1 LNHDA and CDR2 SQIVND (reference sequence). The CDR3 totals 15 residues. The ends were cut back, 2 bases at V and 7 bases at J, with 12 bases in the middle. The CDR3 DNA reads TGTGCCAGTAGTATACAGGGGACGGGCAATTCACCCCTCCACTTT. Its translation is CASSIQGTGNSPLHF. Supplemented by reference TRBV19 and TRBJ1-6, the full variable domain reads DGGITQSPKYLFRKEGQNVTLSCEQNLNHDAMYWYRQDPGQGLRLIYYSQIVNDFQKGDIAEGYSVSREKKESFPLTVTSAQKNPTAFYLCASSIQGTGNSPLHFGNGTRLTVT.

This chain uses TRBV6-5 with TRBJ1-3; tentatively, D is TRBD1 (5 bases). This CDR3 is 15 amino acids long. Trimming took 2 bases from V and 0 from J, leaving 8 bases between them. CDR1 and CDR2 (germline): MNHEY, SVGAGI. CDR3 in DNA: TGTGCCAGCAGTTACGGGGGAGCCTCTGGAAACACCATATATTTT. Its protein product is CASSYGGASGNTIYF.

The chain couples TRBV27 to TRBJ1-3; D is possibly TRBD1 (5 bases). The CDR3 covers 14 residues. The germline V gene encodes CDR1 MNHEY and CDR2 SMNVEV (reference sequence). V dropped 8 bases and J dropped 0 bases, with 11 bases sitting between them. CDR3: CASSNGGSGNTIYF. CDR3 coding DNA: TGTGCCAGCTCAAATGGGGGCTCTGGAAACACCATATATTTT.

This clonotype has more than one count but fewer than ten. The rearrangement joins TRBV6-2 or TRBV6-3 to TRBJ1-5; TRBD1 might be the D (6 bases). Per the germline V gene, CDR1 is MNHEY and CDR2 is SVGEGT. V was shortened by 8 bases and J by 2 bases, with 16 bases between the two germline ends. The CDR3 loop spans 15 amino acids. The CDR3 DNA follows: TGTGCCAGCCGCAAGCAACAGGGAGGCAATCAGCCCCAGCATTTT. This gives the protein CASRKQQGGNQPQHF.

This clonotype was detected ten times or more. The rearrangement uses TRBV20-1 and TRBJ2-1; D is tentatively TRBD1 or TRBD2 (5 bases each). Trimming took off 1 base at V and 3 bases at J, with 13 bases between the two ends. Germline lookup yields CDR1 DFQATT and CDR2 SNEGSKA (reference sequence). The CDR3 loop spans 15 amino acids. CDR3 bases: TGCAGTGCTAGAGCTCCGGGACGGCACTACAATGAGCAGTTCTTC. Its translation is CSARAPGRHYNEQFF.

This clonotype was counted only a few times. This rearrangement joins TRBV6-2 or TRBV6-3 to TRBJ2-1; 9 nucleotides line up with TRBD2. V was pared by 2 bases and J by 12 bases, with 11 bases of the junction left unmatched. The germline V gene encodes CDR1 MNHEY and CDR2 SVGEGT. The CDR3 runs to 15 residues. CDR3 amino acids: CASSYGAGGRTGQFF. In nucleotides, the CDR3 is TGTGCCAGCAGTTACGGAGCGGGGGGCCGGACCGGGCAGTTCTTC.

The chain is built from TRBV4-3 and TRBJ2-7; D may match TRBD1 or TRBD2 (5 bases each). Trimming removed 4 bases at V and 2 bases at J, with 21 bases between. The CDR3 has 17 residues. CDR1 is LGHNA, CDR2 YSLEER, per germline. CDR3 DNA: TGCGCCAGCAGCCCTCAGTTAGTGAGAGGGGAAACCTACGAGCAGTACTTC. The encoded protein is CASSPQLVRGETYEQYF.

This clonotype was picked up a small number of times. The V and J genes are TRBV24-1 and TRBJ1-5; D not certain. From germline, CDR1 is KGHDR and CDR2 SFDVKD. Trimming took off 8 bases at V and 4 bases at J, with 11 bases between the two ends. The CDR3 loop spans 13 amino acids. CDR3 in amino acids: CATKRGENQPQHF. The CDR3 DNA is TGTGCCACCAAGCGGGGTGAGAATCAGCCCCAGCATTTT.

V is TRBV28 and J is TRBJ1-4, with D unclear. This CDR3 comprises 13 residues. The germline gives CDR1 MDHEN, CDR2 SYDVKM. V lost 3 bases and J lost 5, with 7 bases in between. The CDR3 DNA follows: TGTGCCAGCAGTTTCCAGAGGAATGAAAAACTGTTTTTT. Residues: CASSFQRNEKLFF.

This clonotype was detected a few times. The V gene is TRBV7-2, the J gene TRBJ1-2; tentatively, D is TRBD1 (6 bases). The germline V gene has CDR1 SGHTA and CDR2 FQGNSA. Trimming removed 3 bases from V and 4 bases from J, with 15 bases in between. This CDR3 is 15 amino acids long. CDR3 DNA: TGTGCCAGCAGCTTTTCCAAGGACAGCCTCTATGGCTACACCTTC. Translated, it gives CASSFSKDSLYGYTF.